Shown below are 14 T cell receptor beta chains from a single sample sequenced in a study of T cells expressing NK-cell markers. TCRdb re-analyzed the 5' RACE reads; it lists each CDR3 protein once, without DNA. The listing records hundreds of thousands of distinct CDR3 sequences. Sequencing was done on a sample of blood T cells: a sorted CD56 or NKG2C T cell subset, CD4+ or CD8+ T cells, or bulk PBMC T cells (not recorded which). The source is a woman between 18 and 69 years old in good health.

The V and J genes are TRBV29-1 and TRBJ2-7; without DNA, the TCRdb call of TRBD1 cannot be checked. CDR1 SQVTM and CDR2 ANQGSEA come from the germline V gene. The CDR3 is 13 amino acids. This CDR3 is CSAGQRKIYEQYF.

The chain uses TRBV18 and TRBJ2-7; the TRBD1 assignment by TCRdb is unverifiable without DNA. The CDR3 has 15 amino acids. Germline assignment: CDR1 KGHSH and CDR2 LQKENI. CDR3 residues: CASSSLGAPSYEQYF.

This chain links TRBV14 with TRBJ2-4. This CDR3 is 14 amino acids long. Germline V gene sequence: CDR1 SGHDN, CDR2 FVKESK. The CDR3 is CASSPAGAKNIQYF.

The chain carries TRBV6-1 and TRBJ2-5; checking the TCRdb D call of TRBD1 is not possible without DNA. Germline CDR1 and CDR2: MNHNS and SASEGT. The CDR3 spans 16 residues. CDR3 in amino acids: CASIGPRQGAGETQYF.

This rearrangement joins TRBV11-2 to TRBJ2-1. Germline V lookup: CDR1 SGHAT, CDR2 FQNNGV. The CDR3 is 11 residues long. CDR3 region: CASSFFNEQFF. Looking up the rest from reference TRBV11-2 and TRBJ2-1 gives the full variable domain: EAGVAQSPRYKIIEKRQSVAFWCNPISGHATLYWYQQILGQGPKLLIQFQNNGVVDDSQLPKDRFSAERLKGVDSTLKIQPAKLEDSAVYLCASSFFNEQFFGPGTRLTVL.

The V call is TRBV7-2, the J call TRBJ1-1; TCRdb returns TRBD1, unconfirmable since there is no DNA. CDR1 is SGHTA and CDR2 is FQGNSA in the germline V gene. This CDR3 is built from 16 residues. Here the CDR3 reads CASSLASGRRATEAFF.

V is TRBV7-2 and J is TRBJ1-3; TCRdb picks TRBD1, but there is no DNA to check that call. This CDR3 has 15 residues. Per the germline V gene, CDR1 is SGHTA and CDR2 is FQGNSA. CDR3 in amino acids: CASSRGGHSGNTIYF.

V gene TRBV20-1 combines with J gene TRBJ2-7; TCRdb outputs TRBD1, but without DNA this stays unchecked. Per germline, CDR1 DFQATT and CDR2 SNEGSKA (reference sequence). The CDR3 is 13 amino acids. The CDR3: CSASSGVTYEQYF.

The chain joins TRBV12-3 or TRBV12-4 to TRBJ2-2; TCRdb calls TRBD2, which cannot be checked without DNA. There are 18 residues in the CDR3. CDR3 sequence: CASSATKTSGGFTGELFF.

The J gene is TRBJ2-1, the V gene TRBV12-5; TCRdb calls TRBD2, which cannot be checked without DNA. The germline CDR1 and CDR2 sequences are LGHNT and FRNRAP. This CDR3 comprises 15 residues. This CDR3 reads CASGLGLAGGNEQFF.

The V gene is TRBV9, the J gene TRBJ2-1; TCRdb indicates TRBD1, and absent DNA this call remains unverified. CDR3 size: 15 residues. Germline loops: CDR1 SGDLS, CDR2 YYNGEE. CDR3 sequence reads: CASSVRDTRMDEQFF.

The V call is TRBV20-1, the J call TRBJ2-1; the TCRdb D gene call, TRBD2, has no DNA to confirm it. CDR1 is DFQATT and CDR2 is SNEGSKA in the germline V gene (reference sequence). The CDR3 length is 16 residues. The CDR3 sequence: CSATPRTSGNYNEQFF.

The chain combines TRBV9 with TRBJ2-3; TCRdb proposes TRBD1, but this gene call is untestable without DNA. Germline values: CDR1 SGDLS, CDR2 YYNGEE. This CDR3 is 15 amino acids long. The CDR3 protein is CASTLLGHRTDTQYF. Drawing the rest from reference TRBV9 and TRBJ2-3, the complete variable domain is DSGVTQTPKHLITATGQRVTLRCSPRSGDLSVYWYQQSLDQGLQFLIQYYNGEERAKGNILERFSAQQFPDLHSELNLSSLELGDSALYFCASTLLGHRTDTQYFGPGTRLTVL.

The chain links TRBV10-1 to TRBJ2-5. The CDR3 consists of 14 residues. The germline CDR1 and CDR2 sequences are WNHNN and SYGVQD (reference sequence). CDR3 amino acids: CASSEGTSRETQYF.